A single sample gave rise to the 3 T cell receptor beta chains below, sequenced in a study of cytomegalovirus exposure and HLA in healthy donors. Amplification used 60 Vbeta primers and 13 Jbeta primers. Only in-frame clones appear in the TCRdb table, and some are missing; sequencing was by immunoSEQ multiplex PCR. The sample has 150,000 to 200,000 clones, almost 80% seen once. The material sequenced was PBMCs. The receptor source for this set is a man over 45 in good health and CMV-seropositive.

V is TRBV4-1 and J is TRBJ1-3, with D possibly matching TRBD1 (5 bases). V lost 2 bases and J 1 base, leaving 21 bases between the germline ends. The V gene's germline CDR1 is MGHRA and CDR2 YSYEKL. There are 19 residues in the CDR3. CDR3: CASSQRSLEAGISGNTIYF. The CDR3 DNA reads TGCGCCAGCAGCCAAAGATCTCTAGAAGCAGGGATTTCTGGAAACACCATATATTTT.

The V and J genes are TRBV29-1 and TRBJ2-3; D unclear. Germline CDR1 and CDR2: SQVTM and ANQGSEA. V was shortened by 3 bases and J by 1 base, with 8 bases between the two germline ends. This CDR3 comprises 13 residues. This CDR3 reads CSVDVAGTDTQYF. CDR3 DNA: TGCAGCGTTGATGTGGCCGGCACAGATACGCAGTATTTT.

This chain uses TRBV4-2 with TRBJ1-5; TRBD1 might be the D (6 bases). Germline CDR1 reads LGHNA; CDR2 reads YNFKEQ. V lost 1 base and J lost 2, with 9 bases in between. CDR3 length: 15 amino acids. CDR3 region: CASSQVQGGNQPQHF. The CDR3, as DNA: TGTGCCAGCAGCCAAGTACAGGGAGGCAATCAGCCCCAGCATTTT.